What follows is one TCR beta chain and its context. The antigen is unknown. V lost 0 bases and J 4 bases, leaving 5 bases between the germline ends. There are 12 residues in the CDR3. Germline V lookup: CDR1 SGHDT, CDR2 YYEEEE. The data were taken from a study of graft-versus-host responses after intestinal transplantation. Study-level background: Recipients received multivisceral, liver-intestinal, or isolated intestinal transplants. Anti-thymocyte globulin induction preceded two to three years of tacrolimus and steroid maintenance in all recipients.

TCRdb's copy holds only in-frame clones and misses some; the assay was immunoSEQ multiplex PCR. The table includes 98,000 or so clones, roughly 88% detected once. Findings and caveats of the study: The authors found GvH clones in recipient marrow, some appearing first in ileum or blood. Some patients had graft-donor T cell macrochimerism, and their allografts showed high graft-versus-host to host-versus-graft clonal ratios.

This sequence originates from a human patient who received an intestinal transplant, so some T cells may come from the graft donor. Sequenced material: PBMCs, taken 255 days after intestinal transplant. The chain is built from TRBV5-6 and TRBJ2-7, with unresolved D. CDR3 loop: CASSLGNYEQYV. CDR3 sequence (DNA): TGTGCCAGCAGCTTGGGCAATTACGAGCAGTACGTC.